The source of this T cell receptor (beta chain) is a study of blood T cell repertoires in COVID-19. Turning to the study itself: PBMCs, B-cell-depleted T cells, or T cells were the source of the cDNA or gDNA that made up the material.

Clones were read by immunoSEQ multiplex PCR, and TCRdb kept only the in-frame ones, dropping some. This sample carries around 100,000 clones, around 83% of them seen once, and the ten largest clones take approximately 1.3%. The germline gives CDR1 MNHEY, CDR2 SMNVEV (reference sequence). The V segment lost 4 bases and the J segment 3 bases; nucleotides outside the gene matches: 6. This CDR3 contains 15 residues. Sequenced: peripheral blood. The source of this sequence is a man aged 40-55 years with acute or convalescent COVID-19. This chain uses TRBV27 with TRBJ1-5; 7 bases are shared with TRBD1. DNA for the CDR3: TGTGCCAGCAGTTCGTGGGACAGCCCCAATCAGCCCCAGCATTTT. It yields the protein CASSSWDSPNQPQHF.